This TCR beta chain was identified in a study of blood T cell repertoires in COVID-19. Per the study methods: Nucleated cell counts were estimated from reference gene primer amplification. Sequencing used immunoSEQ multiplex PCR; TCRdb keeps in-frame clones, though not all of them. The DNA gave D and trimming, while V, J and clone size come from that table. The sample contains around 300,000 clones, about nine tenths of which appear only once. Trimming removed 6 bases at V and 1 base at J, with 7 bases between. The CDR3 has 12 amino acids. The clonotype comes from a woman aged 40 to 49 with acute or convalescent COVID-19. The chain couples TRBV5-3 to TRBJ1-1; no clear D gene. TRBV5-3 is recorded as an ORF, its role being uncertain. Source material: peripheral blood. CDR3 in DNA: TGTGCCAGAATACAGAGGAACACTGAAGCTTTCTTT. This sequence encodes CARIQRNTEAFF.